This entry features one T cell receptor beta chain sequence. Original processing methods: Reference gene primer amplification yielded estimated nucleated cell counts. Measured with immunoSEQ multiplex PCR; TCRdb has only the in-frame clones, and not every one. The D gene and trimming were derived from the DNA, and the V and J assignments and clone size from that table. In the table there are about 210,000 clones, 80% to 90% of which are singletons. The entry originates in a study of blood T cell repertoires in COVID-19. At the level of the study: Some COVID-19 samples were acute and others convalescent; all came from the United States, Italy and Spain. The cDNA or gDNA used as material had been derived from T cells, B-cell-depleted T cells, or PBMCs.

The CDR3 contains 15 residues. The V end lost 1 base, the J end lost 7 bases, and 17 bases lay between the germline ends. Germline V CDR1 and CDR2: SGHTA, FQGNSA. The sample was peripheral blood. The sequence derives from a middle-aged man who had recovered from COVID-19. The rearrangement links TRBV7-2 to TRBJ2-7, with D hard to call. CDR3 sequence: CASSLVTGWLVEQYF. CDR3 coding DNA: TGTGCCAGCAGCTTAGTAACGGGTTGGCTCGTGGAGCAGTACTTC.